This T cell receptor (beta chain) was identified during a study of OX40 agonist ivuxolimab in advanced cancers. General study results and limits: Not determined was the antigen specificity of the expanded peripheral T cells.

Details on this clone: Its matching antigen is unknown.

Some clones are missing from TCRdb's copy, which holds only in-frame ones; the method was immunoSEQ multiplex PCR. The sample has approximately 48,000 clones, about 80% seen once. CDR1 and CDR2 from the germline V gene are SGHVS and FNYEAQ. V was clipped by 5 bases and J by 4 bases; unmatched bases: 0. There are 12 residues in the CDR3. The input for sequencing was CD4+ or CD8+ T cells sorted from blood, taken in a trial of the OX40 agonist ivuxolimab. The source of this sequence is an adult with an advanced solid tumor such as melanoma, head and neck, liver or kidney cancer. The V and J genes are TRBV7-6 and TRBJ2-3; 7 bases match TRBD1. The CDR3 DNA follows: TGTGCCAGCAGCAGGGGGCCAGATACGCAGTATTTT. It yields the protein CASSRGPDTQYF.